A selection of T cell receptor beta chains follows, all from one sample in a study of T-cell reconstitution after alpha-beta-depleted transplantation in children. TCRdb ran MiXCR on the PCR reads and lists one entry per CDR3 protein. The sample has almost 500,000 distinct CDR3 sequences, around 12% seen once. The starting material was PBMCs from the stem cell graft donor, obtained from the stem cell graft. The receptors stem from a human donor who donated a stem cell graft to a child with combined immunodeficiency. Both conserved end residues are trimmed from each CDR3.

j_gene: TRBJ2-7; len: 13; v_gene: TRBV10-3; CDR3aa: AINPRDRGLDEQY
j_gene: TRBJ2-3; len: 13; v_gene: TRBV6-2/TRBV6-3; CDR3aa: ASSLGTSCTDTQY
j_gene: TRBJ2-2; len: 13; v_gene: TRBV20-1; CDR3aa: SAKLMGGNTGELF
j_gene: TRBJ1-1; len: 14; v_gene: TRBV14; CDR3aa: ASTKGEALVRTEAF
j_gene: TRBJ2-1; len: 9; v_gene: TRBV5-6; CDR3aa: ASSLSVEQF
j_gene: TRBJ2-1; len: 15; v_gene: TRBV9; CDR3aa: ASSVEFGIGDNNEQF
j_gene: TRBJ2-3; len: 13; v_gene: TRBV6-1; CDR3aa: ASSQVWLGTDTQY
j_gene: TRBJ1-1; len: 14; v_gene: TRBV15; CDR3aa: ATSRGGRGRSTEAF
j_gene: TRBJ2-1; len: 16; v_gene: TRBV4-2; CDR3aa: ASSLWTGGLSSYNEQF
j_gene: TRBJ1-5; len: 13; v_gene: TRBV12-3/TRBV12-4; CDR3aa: ASSPRGNSNQPQH
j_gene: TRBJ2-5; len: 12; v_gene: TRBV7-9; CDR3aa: ASSTDASQETQY
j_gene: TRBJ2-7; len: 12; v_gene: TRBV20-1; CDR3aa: SAADPAGSYEQY
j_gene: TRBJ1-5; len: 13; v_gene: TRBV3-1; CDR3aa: ASSQDLARGQPQH
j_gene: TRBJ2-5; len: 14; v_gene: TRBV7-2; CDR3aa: ASSLTGQGRGGTQY
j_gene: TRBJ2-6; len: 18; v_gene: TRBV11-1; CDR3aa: ASSLGWATGVFSGANVLT
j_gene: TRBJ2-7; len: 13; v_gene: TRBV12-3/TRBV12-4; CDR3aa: AISWGTGVGNEQY
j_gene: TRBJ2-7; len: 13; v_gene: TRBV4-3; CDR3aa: ASSQGPGQTYEQY
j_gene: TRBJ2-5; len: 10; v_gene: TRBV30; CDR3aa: AWRAAKETQY
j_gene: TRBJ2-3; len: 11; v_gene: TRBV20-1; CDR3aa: SASYSSTDTQY
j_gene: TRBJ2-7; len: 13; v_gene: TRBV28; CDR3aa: ASSPPGWDGSGQY
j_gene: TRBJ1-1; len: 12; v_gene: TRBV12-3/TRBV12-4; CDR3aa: ASSLFPVKGGAF
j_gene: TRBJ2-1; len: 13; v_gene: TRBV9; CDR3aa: ASSLGNHNYNEQF
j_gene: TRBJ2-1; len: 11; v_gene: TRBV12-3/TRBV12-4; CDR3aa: ASEGGSYNEQF
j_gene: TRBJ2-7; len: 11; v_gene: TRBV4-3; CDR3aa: ASSRGWEYEQY
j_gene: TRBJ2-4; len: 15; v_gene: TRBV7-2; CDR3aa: ASSLAGSGLAKNIQY
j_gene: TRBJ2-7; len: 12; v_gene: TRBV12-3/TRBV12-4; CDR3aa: ASSFGTDSSVGY
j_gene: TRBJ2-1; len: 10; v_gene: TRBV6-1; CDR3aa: ASSEGGNEQF
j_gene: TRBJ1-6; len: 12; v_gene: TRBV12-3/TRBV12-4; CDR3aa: ASSTGTATSPLH
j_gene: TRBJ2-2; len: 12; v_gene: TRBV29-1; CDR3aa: SARTLHNAGELF
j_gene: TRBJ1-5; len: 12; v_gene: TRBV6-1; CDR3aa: ASSRTGEGQPQH
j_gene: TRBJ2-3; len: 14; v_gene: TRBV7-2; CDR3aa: ASSSLADISTDTQY
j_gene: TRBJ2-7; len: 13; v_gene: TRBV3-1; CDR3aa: ASSLMARTLYEQY
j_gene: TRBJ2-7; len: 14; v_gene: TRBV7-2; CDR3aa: ASSSPGREGTYEQY
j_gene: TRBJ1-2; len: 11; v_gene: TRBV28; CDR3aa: ASGEDRFYGYT
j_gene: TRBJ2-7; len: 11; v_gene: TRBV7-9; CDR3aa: ASSREGSYEQY
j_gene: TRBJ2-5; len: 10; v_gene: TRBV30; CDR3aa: AWSWGRETQY
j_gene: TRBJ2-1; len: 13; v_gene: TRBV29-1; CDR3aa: SVEDPAGLVDEQF
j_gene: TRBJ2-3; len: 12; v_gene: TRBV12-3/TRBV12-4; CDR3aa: ASSLGTAADTQY
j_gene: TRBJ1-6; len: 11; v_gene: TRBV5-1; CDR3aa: ARGTGGNSPLH
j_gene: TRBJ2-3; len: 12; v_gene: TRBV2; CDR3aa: ASVGLAGTDTQY
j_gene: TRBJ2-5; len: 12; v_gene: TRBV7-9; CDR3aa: ASSSGTGKEAQY
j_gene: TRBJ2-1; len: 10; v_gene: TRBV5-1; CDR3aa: ASSGGTREQF
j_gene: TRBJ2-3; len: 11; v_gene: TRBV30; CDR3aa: AWRTGAADTQY
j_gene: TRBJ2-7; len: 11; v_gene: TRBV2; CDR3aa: ASMSALSYEQY
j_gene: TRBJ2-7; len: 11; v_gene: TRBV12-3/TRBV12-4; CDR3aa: ASSLAGPYEHY
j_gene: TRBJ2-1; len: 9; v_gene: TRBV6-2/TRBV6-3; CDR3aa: ASPRSNEQF
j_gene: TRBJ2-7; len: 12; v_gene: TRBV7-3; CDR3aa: ASSLAADSYEQY
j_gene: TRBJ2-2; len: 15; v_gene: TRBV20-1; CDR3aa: SARGIGTGSYTGELF
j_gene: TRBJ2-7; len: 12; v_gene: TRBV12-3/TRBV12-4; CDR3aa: ASSLDRDFYEQY
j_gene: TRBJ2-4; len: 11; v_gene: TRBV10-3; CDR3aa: AISVGQGDIQY
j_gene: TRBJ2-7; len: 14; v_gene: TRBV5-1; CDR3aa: ASSVFRGTSGYEQY
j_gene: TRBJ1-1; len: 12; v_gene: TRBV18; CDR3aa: ASSRQDSNTEAF
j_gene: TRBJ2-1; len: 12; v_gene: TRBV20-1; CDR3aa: SARDLQGSDEQF
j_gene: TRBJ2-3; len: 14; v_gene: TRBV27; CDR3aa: ASSLSLQTSTDTQY
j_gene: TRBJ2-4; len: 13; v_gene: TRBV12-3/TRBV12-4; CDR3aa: ASTLGGTDKNIQY
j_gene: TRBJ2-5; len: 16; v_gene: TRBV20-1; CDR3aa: SAPMGLAGGPGWETQY
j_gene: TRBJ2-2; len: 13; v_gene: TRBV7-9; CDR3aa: ASSSDSPNTGELF
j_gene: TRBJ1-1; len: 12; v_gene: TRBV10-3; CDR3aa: AISGKGGGTEAF
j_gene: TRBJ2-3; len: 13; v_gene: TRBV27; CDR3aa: ASTVRNLGFHTQY